This TCR beta chain was sequenced during a study of technical replicates of blood from a few donors. TCRdb's table, derived via immunoSEQ multiplex PCR, lists solely in-frame clones and lacks some. Altogether about 12,000 clones are present, about 94% being singletons, with the ten largest covering about 7.1%. Germline lookup yields CDR1 SGHRS and CDR2 YFSETQ. The CDR3 is 14 residues long. V lost 4 bases, J lost 7 bases, and 7 bases stayed unmatched. The clonotype comes from a human donor in good health. The sequenced material came from PBMCs. This chain uses TRBV5-1 with TRBJ1-5, with TRBD1 matching over 8 bases. CDR3 nucleotides: TGCGCCAGCAGCCAGACAGGGGATGGGCAGCCCCAGCATTTT. Translation gives CASSQTGDGQPQHF.